This T cell receptor (beta chain) was obtained from a study of human T cells and chemical hapten exposure. Study in general: The cohort included alopecia areata under or over 50% scalp, totalis and universalis. Study-level points and caveats: It was expanded TCRs that formed significantly more large CDR3 similarity clusters than controls did.

TCRdb fed the RACE reads into MiXCR, producing one record per CDR3 protein. This sample has approximately 82,000 distinct CDR3 sequences, with more than 6.5% found just once. Indicated time point: patch test 2, 6 weeks after DPC sensitization. Treatment meaning: therapeutic diphenylcyclopropenone sensitization with weekly scalp DPC. This clonotype was counted ten times or more. Its antigen is currently unknown. Germline V lookup: CDR1 MNHEY, CDR2 SVGAGI. CDR3 length: 15 residues. The V gene end was trimmed by 5 bases and the J gene end by 3 bases; junction bases not matched to a gene: 1. The receptor comes from a woman in her thirties with alopecia areata. Some clones in this sample may be carry-over from other donors' samples. The rearrangement joins TRBV6-5 to TRBJ2-3, with TRBD2 matching 14 bases. Here the sequenced sample was whole blood, taken in connection with sensitization to the hapten diphenylcyclopropenone (DPC). The CDR3 region has the DNA TGTGCCAGCAGTGGGACTAGCGGGGGAACAGATACGCAGTATTTT. Amino acid sequence: CASSGTSGGTDTQYF.